This record looks at one T cell receptor (beta chain) sequence and its context. The data are from a study of blood T cell repertoires in COVID-19. TCRdb's copy holds only in-frame clones and misses some; the assay was immunoSEQ multiplex PCR. The sample includes approximately 330,000 clones, roughly 90% of them seen just once. CDR1 SEHNR and CDR2 FQNEAQ come from the germline V gene (reference sequence). The junction had 6 bases not matched to a gene; V was cut back by 4 bases and J by 2 bases. The CDR3 covers 16 residues. J is TRBJ2-7 and V is TRBV7-9, with 12 bases aligning to TRBD2. Sequencing was performed on peripheral blood. The clonotype comes from a young man with COVID-19, enrolled during active disease. The CDR3 region is CASSSPSGGDPYEQYF. In DNA, the CDR3 is TGTGCCAGCAGCTCACCTAGCGGGGGGGACCCCTACGAGCAGTACTTC. Drawing the rest from reference TRBV7-9 and TRBJ2-7, the complete variable domain is DTGVSQNPRHKITKRGQNVTFRCDPISEHNRLYWYRQTLGQGPEFLTYFQNEAQLEKSRLLSDRFSAERPKGSFSTLEIQRTEQGDSAMYLCASSSPSGGDPYEQYFGPGTRLTVT.